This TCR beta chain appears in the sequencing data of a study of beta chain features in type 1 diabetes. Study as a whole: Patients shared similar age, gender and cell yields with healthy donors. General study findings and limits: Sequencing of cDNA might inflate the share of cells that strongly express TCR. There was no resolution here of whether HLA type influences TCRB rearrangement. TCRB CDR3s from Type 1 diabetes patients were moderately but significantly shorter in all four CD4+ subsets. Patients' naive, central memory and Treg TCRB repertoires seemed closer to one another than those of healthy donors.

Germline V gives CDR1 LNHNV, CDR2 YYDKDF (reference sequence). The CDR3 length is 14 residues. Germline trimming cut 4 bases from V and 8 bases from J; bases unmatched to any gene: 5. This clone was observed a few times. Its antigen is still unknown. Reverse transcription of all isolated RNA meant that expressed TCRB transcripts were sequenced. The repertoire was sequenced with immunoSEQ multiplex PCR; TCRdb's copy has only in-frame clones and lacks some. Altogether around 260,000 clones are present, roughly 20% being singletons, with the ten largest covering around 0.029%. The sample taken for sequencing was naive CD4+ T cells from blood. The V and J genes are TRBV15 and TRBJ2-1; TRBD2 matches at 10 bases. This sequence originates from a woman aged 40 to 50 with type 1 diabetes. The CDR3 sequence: CATSTPGLAYEQFF. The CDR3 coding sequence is TGTGCCACCAGCACACCGGGACTAGCGTATGAGCAGTTCTTC.